This T cell receptor beta chain was identified in a study of blood T cell repertoires in COVID-19. Some clones are missing from TCRdb's copy, which holds only in-frame ones; the method was immunoSEQ multiplex PCR. The sample shows 150,000 to 180,000 clones, around 84% of them seen only once. J was trimmed by 6 bases and V by 0 bases; bases with no gene match: 5. CDR1 is MNHEY and CDR2 is SVGAGI in the germline V gene. This CDR3 has 15 residues. The sample taken for sequencing was peripheral blood. The chain recombines TRBV6-5 with TRBJ1-5; 7 nucleotides line up with TRBD1. The receptor comes from a man older than 75 with acute or convalescent COVID-19. DNA of the CDR3: TGTGCCAGCAGTTACTCGACAGGGTATGGTCAGCCCCAGCATTTT. Translating gives CASSYSTGYGQPQHF.